This T cell receptor (beta chain) was sequenced during a study of T cells in localized non-small cell lung cancer (dated by TCRdb to about 2020). For the study in its entirety: Comparing tumors with uninvolved tumor-adjacent lungs, the study looked at the T cell repertoires of hundreds of patients with early-stage NSCLC. The cohort consisted of 236 treatment-naive NSCLC patients whose localized lung tumors had been resected. Of the NSCLC patients, over 120 were male and approximately 100 were female, and the mean age was about 69 years. Overall study results and their limits: Uninvolved tumor-adjacent lung showed the highest T cell clonality, higher than tumor, which suggests more focused antigenic responses in the uninvolved tumor-adjacent lung. Because the study design was exploratory, TCR variables were selected using unadjusted p-values without false-discovery rate correction. Because multi-region sequencing of the tumors was not done, intratumor heterogeneity could not be ruled out. Of the top 100 tumor clones, a median of 57 were detected in paired uninvolved adjacent lung; under 35 were also among that lung's top 100. Longer overall survival was associated with higher blood T cell density, whereas shorter survival was associated with higher adjacent-lung clonality.

The immunoSEQ Assay was used to sequence TCR beta CDR3 regions from DNA. The authors' analysis ran thus. To compute T cell density, TCR beta template counts were normalized to usable DNA, which was estimated by amplifying housekeeping genes. Richness was estimated using the preseqR package, with extrapolation to 400,000 templates for PBMC samples and to 120,000 templates for tissue samples. Clonality was defined by subtracting Pielou's evenness from one. To identify tissue-enriched TCRs, differential abundance testing was run on productive amino-acid clonotypes with a minimum total count of 5 and an alpha of 0.1. The Jaccard Index and the Morisita Overlap Index were used to quantify repertoire overlap between compartments. TCR beta CDR3s were clustered by GLIPH together with public tetramer-defined viral CDR3s, and at least three viral sequences plus V-gene enrichment were required for viral motifs. Imported from immuneACCESS, the table was reduced by TCRdb to in-frame sequences with V and J called. These copies leave out some clones; in studies compared against another copy, an unresolved V gene accounts for under half, and the cause of the remainder is not known. For V, J and clone size, that table is used; D and trimming come from the DNA. The sample profile shows about 35,000 clones; around 90% of them were found once. Together, the top ten hold about 11% of the sample.

At diagnosis, tumor, uninvolved tumor-adjacent lung and peripheral blood were collected and then preserved as a mix of FFPE and fresh-frozen material. Blood samples were analyzed as peripheral blood mononuclear cells for TCR repertoire profiling. Of note for this clone: There is no known antigen for this receptor. Base qualities are not at hand, and no much larger clone is one base apart.

This TCR derives from a female donor of 60 years or more with stage II lung adenocarcinoma. The sequenced sample was peripheral blood mononuclear cells, obtained before any cancer treatment.

This receptor carries the CDR3 CASSQGTGDYNEQFF. The base sequence is TGCGCCAGCAGCCAAGGGACAGGGGACTACAATGAGCAGTTCTTC. The chain uses TRBV4-3 and TRBJ2-1; 9 nucleotides in the junction match TRBD1. The germline V gene encodes CDR1 LGHNA and CDR2 YSLEER. V is trimmed back by 1 base and J by 3 bases, and the junction contains 1 base that no gene match accounts for. The CDR3, cysteine through phenylalanine, is 15 amino acids long. The sequence is cut down to CDR3 DNA, 45 bases in frame from base 1.